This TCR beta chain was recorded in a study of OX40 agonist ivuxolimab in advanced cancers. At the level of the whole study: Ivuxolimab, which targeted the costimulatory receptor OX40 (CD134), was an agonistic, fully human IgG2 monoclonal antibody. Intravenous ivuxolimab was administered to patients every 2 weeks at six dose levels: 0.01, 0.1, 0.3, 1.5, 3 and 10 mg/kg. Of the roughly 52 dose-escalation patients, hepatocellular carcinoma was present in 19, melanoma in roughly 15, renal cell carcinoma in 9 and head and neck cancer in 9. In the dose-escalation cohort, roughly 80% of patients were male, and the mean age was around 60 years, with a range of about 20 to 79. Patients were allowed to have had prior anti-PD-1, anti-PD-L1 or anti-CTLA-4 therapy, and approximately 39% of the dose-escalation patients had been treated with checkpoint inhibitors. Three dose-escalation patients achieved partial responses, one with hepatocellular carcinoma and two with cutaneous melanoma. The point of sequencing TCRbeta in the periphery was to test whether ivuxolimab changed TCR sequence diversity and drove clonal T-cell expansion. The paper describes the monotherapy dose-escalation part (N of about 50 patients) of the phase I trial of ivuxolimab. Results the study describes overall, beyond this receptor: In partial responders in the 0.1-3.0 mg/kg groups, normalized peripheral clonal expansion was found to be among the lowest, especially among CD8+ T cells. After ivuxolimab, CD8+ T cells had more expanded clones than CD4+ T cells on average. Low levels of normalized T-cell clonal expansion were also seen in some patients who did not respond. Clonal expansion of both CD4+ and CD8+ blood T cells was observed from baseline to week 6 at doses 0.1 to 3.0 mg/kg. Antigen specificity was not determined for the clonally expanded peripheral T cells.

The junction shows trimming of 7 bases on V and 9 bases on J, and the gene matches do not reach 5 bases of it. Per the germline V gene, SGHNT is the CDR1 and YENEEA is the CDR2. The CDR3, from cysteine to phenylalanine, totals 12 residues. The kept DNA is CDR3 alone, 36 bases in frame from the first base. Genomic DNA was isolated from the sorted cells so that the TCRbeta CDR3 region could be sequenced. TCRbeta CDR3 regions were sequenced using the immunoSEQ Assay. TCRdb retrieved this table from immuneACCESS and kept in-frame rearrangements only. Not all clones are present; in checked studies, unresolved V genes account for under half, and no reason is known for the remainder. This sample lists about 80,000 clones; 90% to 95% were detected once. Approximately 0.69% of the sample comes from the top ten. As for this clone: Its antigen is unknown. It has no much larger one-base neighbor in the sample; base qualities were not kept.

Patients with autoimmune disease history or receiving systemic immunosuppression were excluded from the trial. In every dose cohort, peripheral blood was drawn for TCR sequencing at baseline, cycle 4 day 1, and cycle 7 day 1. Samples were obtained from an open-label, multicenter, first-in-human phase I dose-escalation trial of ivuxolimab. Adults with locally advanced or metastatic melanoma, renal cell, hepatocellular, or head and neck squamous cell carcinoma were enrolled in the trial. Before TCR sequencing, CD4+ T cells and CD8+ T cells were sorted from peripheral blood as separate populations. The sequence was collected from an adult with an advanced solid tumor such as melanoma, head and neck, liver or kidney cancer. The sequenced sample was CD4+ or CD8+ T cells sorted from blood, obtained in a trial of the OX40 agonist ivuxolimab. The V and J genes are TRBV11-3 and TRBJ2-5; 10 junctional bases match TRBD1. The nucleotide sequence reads TGTGCCAGCATTGGGACAGGGGCTGCCCAGTACTTC. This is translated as CASIGTGAAQYF.